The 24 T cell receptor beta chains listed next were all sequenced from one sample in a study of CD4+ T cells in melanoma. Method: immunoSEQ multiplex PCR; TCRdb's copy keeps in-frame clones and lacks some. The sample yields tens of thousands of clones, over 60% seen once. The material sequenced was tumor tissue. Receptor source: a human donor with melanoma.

CDR3: CASSSVVAGADEQFF. The CDR3 nucleotides are TGTGCCAGCAGCTCTGTAGTGGCGGGGGCGGACGAACAGTTCTTC. The chain links TRBV11-3 to TRBJ2-1; perhaps TRBD2 as D (7 bases). Per germline, CDR1 SGHNT and CDR2 YENEEA. The V gene lost 4 bases and the J gene lost 13 bases, with 23 bases spanning the gap. The CDR3 consists of 15 residues.

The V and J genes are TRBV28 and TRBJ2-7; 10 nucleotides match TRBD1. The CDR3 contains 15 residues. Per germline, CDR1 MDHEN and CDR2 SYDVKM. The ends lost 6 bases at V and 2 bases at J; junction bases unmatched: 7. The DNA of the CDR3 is TGTGCCAGCAGCCTGGGACAGGGGCCCGCCTACGAGCAGTACTTC. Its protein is CASSLGQGPAYEQYF.

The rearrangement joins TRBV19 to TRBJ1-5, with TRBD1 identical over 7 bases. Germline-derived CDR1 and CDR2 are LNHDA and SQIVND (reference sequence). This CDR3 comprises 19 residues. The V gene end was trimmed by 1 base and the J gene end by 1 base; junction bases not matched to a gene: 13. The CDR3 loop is CASSIGGDSRLRSNQPQHF. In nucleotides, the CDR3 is TGTGCCAGTAGTATAGGAGGGGACAGCCGTCTAAGGAGCAATCAGCCCCAGCATTTT.

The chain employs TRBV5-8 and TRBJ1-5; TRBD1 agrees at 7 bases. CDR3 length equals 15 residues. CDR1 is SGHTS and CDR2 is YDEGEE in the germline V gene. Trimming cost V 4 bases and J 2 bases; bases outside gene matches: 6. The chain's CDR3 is CASSLQGYGNQPQHF. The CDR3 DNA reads TGTGCCAGCAGCCTACAGGGGTATGGCAATCAGCCCCAGCATTTT.

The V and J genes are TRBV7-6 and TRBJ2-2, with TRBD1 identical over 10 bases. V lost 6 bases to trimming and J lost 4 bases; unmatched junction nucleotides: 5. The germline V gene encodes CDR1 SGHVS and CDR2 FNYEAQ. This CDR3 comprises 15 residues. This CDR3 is CASSPGTGVTGELFF. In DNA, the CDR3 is TGTGCCAGCAGTCCGGGGACAGGGGTCACCGGGGAGCTGTTTTTT.

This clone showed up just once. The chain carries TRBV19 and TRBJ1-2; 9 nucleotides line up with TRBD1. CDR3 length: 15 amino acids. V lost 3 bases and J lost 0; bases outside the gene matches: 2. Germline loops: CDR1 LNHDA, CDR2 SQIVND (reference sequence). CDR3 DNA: TGTGCCAGTAGTATCGGGACAGGGTCTAACTATGGCTACACCTTC. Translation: CASSIGTGSNYGYTF.

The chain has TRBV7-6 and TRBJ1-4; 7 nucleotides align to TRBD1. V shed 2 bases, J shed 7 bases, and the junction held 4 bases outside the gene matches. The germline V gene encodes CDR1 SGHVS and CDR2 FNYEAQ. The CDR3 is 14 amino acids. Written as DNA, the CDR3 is TGTGCCAGCAGCTTAAACAGGGGAGGTGAAAAACTGTTTTTT. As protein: CASSLNRGGEKLFF.

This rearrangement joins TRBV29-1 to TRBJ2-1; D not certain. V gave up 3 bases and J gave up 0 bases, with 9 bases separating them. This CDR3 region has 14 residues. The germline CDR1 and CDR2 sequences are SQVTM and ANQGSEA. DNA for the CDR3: TGCAGCGTTGACGGCCCGGACTCCTACAATGAGCAGTTCTTC. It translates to CSVDGPDSYNEQFF.

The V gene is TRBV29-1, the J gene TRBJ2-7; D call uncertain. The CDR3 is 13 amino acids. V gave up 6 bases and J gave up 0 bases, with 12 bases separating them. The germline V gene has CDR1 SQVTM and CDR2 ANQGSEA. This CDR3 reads CSVVSSSSYEQYF. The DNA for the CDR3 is TGCAGCGTAGTATCCTCAAGCTCCTACGAGCAGTACTTC.

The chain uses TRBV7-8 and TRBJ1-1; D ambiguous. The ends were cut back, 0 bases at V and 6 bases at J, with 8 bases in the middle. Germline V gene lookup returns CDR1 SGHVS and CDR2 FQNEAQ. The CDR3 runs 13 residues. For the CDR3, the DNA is TGTGCCAGCAGCTTAGCCAGCTATGCTGAAGCTTTCTTT. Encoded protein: CASSLASYAEAFF.

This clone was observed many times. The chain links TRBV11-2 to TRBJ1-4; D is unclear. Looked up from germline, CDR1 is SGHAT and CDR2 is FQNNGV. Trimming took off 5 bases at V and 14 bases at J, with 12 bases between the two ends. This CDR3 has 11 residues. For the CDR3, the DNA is TGTGCCAGCAGCCTCGCGGGAAGGCTGTTTTTT. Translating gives CASSLAGRLFF.

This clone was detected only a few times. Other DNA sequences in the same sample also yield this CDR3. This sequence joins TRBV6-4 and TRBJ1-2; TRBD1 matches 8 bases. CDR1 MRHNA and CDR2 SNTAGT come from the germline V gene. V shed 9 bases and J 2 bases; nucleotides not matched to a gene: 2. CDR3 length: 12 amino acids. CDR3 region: CASRDRNYGYTF. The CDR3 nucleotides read TGTGCCAGTCGGGACAGGAACTATGGCTACACCTTC.

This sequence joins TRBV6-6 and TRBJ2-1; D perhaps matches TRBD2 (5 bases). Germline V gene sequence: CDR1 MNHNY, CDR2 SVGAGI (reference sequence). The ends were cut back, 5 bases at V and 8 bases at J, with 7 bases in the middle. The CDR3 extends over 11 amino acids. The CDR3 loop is CASSPRDEQFF. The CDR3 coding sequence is TGTGCCAGCAGTCCGAGGGATGAGCAGTTCTTC.

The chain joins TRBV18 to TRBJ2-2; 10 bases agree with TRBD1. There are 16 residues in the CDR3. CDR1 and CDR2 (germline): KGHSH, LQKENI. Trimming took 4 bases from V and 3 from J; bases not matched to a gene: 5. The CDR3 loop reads CASSQRTGGDTGELFF. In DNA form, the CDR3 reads TGTGCCAGCTCACAACGGACAGGGGGTGACACCGGGGAGCTGTTTTTT.

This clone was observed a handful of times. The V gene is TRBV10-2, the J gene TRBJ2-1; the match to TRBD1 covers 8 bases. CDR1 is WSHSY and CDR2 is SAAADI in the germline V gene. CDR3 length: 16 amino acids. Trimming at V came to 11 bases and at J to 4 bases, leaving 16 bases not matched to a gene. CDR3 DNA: TGCGCCGGATCGGCGACAGGGGCAACAAAATACAATGAGCAGTTCTTC. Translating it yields CAGSATGATKYNEQFF.

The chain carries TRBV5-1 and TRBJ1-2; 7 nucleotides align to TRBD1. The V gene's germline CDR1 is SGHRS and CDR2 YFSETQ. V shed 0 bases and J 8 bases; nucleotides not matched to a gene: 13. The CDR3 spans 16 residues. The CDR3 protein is CASSLAPGGEGQGYTF. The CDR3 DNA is TGCGCCAGCAGCTTGGCCCCAGGGGGTGAAGGGCAAGGCTACACCTTC. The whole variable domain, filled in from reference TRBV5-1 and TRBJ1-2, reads KAGVTQTPRYLIKTRGQQVTLSCSPISGHRSVSWYQQTPGQGLQFLFEYFSETQRNKGNFPGRFSGRQFSNSRSEMNVSTLELGDSALYLCASSLAPGGEGQGYTFGSGTRLTVV.

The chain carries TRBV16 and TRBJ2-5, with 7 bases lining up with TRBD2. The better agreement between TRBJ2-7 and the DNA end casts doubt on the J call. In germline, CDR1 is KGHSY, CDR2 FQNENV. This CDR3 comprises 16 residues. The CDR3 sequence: CASSLFGSLATYEQYF. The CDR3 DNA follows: TGTGCCAGCAGCCTCTTTGGATCACTAGCGACCTACGAGCAGTACTTC.

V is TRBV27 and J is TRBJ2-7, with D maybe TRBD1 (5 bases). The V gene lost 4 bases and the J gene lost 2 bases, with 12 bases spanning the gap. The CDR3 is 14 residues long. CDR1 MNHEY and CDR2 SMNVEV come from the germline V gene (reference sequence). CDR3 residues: CASSWGHTTYEQYF. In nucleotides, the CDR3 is TGTGCCAGCAGTTGGGGCCATACTACCTACGAGCAGTACTTC.

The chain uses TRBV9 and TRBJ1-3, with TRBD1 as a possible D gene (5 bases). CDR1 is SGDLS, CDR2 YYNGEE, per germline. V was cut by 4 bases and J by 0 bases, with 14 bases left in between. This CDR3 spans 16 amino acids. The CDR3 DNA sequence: TGTGCCAGCAGCCCGCCGGGACTGACCTCTGGAAACACCATATATTTT. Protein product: CASSPPGLTSGNTIYF.

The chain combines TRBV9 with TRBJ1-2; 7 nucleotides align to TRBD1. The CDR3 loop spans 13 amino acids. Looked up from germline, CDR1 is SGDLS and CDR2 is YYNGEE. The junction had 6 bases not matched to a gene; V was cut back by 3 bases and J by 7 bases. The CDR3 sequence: CASSEQGVGGYTF. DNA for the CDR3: TGTGCCAGCAGCGAGCAGGGGGTAGGTGGCTACACCTTC.

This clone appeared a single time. The CDR3 is CASSPPHRVVETQYF. CDR3 nucleotide sequence: TGTGCCAGCTCACCACCTCACAGGGTGGTAGAGACCCAGTACTTC. The chain is built from TRBV18 and TRBJ2-5; a weak D match, TRBD1 (6 bases). CDR1 is KGHSH and CDR2 is LQKENI in the germline V gene. With 0 bases removed from V and 4 bases from J, the gap between germline ends came to 12 bases. The CDR3 length is 15 residues.

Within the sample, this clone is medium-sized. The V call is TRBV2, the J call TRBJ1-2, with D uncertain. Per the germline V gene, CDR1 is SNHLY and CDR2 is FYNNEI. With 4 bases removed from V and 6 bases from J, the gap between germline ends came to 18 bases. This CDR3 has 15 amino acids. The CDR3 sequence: CASSAVILGGDGYTF. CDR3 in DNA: TGTGCCAGCAGTGCAGTAATATTGGGCGGGGATGGCTACACCTTC.

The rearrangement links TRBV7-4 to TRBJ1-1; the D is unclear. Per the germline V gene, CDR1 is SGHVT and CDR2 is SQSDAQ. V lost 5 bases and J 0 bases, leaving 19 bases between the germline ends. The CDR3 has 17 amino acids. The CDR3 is CASSMSYGELMNTEAFF. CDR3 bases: TGTGCCAGCAGCATGTCGTACGGGGAGTTAATGAACACTGAAGCTTTCTTT.

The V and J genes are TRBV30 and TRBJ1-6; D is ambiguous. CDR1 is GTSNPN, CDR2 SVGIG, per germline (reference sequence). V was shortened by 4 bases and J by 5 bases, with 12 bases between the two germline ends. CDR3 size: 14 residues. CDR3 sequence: CAWNGPTDNSPLHF. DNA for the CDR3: TGTGCCTGGAATGGCCCAACCGATAATTCACCCCTCCACTTT.